This T cell receptor (beta chain) was recovered during a study of T cell changes during pregnancy in multiple sclerosis. Measured with immunoSEQ multiplex PCR; TCRdb has only the in-frame clones, and not every one. The table shows more than 35,000 clones, with around nine tenths occurring only once. The V end lost 2 bases, the J end lost 5 bases, and 15 bases lay between the germline ends. The CDR3 totals 15 residues. The germline CDR1 and CDR2 sequences are SGHAT and FQNNGV. The chain has TRBV11-2 and TRBJ2-5; TRBD1 is a possible D gene (7 bases). The sample was CD4+ T cells from peripheral blood mononuclear cells, taken in the third trimester of pregnancy. This TCR was recovered from a female donor in good health, enrolled as a control in a pregnancy study. CDR3: CASSLNTGAGETQYF. The CDR3 DNA follows: TGTGCCAGCAGCTTAAACACAGGGGCGGGGGAGACCCAGTACTTC.